Each of the 29 T cell receptor beta chains below was sequenced from the same sample in a study of T cells after somatic rescue of genetic block. The protocol was immunoSEQ multiplex PCR, while the TCRdb copy is restricted to in-frame clones and leaves out a portion. The sample contains tens of thousands of clones, approximately 96% of which appear only once. Sequencing was done on a sample of peripheral blood mononuclear cells (PBMCs). Receptors originate from a child under three years old.

This chain joins TRBV11-2 and TRBJ2-1; 7 nucleotides line up with TRBD1. The V gene's germline CDR1 is SGHAT and CDR2 FQNNGV. V shed 3 bases and J 4 bases; nucleotides not matched to a gene: 3. The CDR3 sequence is 14 residues long. This chain's CDR3 is CASSFRDSYNEQFF. CDR3 nucleotide sequence: TGTGCCAGCAGCTTCCGGGACAGTTACAATGAGCAGTTCTTC.

The rearrangement joins TRBV6-5 to TRBJ1-6, with D possibly being TRBD1 (5 bases). Trimming took off 0 bases at V and 7 bases at J, with 10 bases between the two ends. This CDR3 has 15 residues. Germline assignment: CDR1 MNHEY and CDR2 SVGAGI. The CDR3 sequence: CASSYSGVGNSPLHF. CDR3 DNA: TGTGCCAGCAGTTACTCGGGGGTCGGCAATTCACCCCTCCACTTT.

This chain's CDR3 is CASSGGLYYEQYF. CDR3 nucleotide sequence: TGTGCCAGCAGCGGGGGACTCTACTACGAGCAGTACTTC. The chain has TRBV11-2 and TRBJ2-7, with D perhaps TRBD2 (6 bases). Germline assignment: CDR1 SGHAT and CDR2 FQNNGV. CDR3 size: 13 residues. V gave up 5 bases and J gave up 3 bases, with 11 bases separating them.

The rearrangement uses TRBV5-4 and TRBJ2-7, with 7 bases matching TRBD2. CDR3 length: 15 amino acids. CDR1 and CDR2 (germline): SGHNT, YYREEE (reference sequence). Losses at the gene ends were 0 bases for V and 4 bases for J; bases not matched to a gene: 7. CDR3 sequence (DNA): TGTGCCAGCAGCTTGGGAGCGGGAAGATTATACGAGCAGTACTTC. Translated: CASSLGAGRLYEQYF.

This chain uses TRBV9 with TRBJ1-2; perhaps TRBD1 as D (5 bases). V lost 3 bases and J lost 2, with 20 bases in between. The CDR3 is made up of 17 amino acids. The V gene's germline CDR1 is SGDLS and CDR2 YYNGEE. CDR3 region: CASSAKASGRGNYGYTF. The CDR3 DNA reads as TGTGCCAGCAGCGCTAAAGCTTCGGGACGGGGAAACTATGGCTACACCTTC.

This CDR3 is CASSRTVANTGELFF. CDR3 DNA: TGCGCCAGCAGTCGGACCGTCGCGAACACCGGGGAGCTGTTTTTT. V and J are TRBV4-3 and TRBJ2-2; D gene ambiguous. The CDR3 spans 15 residues. V shed 6 bases and J shed 0 bases, with 11 bases lying between them. Germline V gives CDR1 LGHNA, CDR2 YSLEER.

This sequence joins TRBV28 and TRBJ2-5, with unresolved D. The J call could be wrong; TRBJ2-7 is a better fit for the DNA end. Germline assignment: CDR1 MDHEN and CDR2 SYDVKM. The CDR3 sequence is 18 residues long. The CDR3 here is CASSFSFSGPSSSYEQYF. The DNA of the CDR3 is TGTGCCAGCAGTTTTTCCTTCTCAGGCCCTTCTTCTTCCTACGAGCAGTACTTC.

The chain links TRBV9 to TRBJ1-2; 7 bases are shared with TRBD1. Per the germline V gene, CDR1 is SGDLS and CDR2 is YYNGEE. With V trimmed by 0 bases and J by 1 base, 3 bases remained unmatched. The CDR3 is made up of 15 amino acids. The CDR3 DNA sequence: TGTGCCAGCAGCGTAGATGCAGGGGGTAACTATGGCTACACCTTC. This translates into CASSVDAGGNYGYTF. The complete variable domain, with remaining parts taken from reference TRBV9 and TRBJ1-2, reads DSGVTQTPKHLITATGQRVTLRCSPRSGDLSVYWYQQSLDQGLQFLIQYYNGEERAKGNILERFSAQQFPDLHSELNLSSLELGDSALYFCASSVDAGGNYGYTFGSGTRLTVV.

The rearrangement links TRBV7-2 to TRBJ2-3; D ambiguous. The CDR3 extends over 12 amino acids. Trimming left V 2 bases short and J 9 bases short, with 9 bases between. Germline V gene sequence: CDR1 SGHTA, CDR2 FQGNSA. The CDR3 DNA follows: TGTGCCAGCAGCTTAAGGAAGGAAACGCAGTATTTT. This translates into CASSLRKETQYF.

The chain employs TRBV5-1 and TRBJ2-5; D is possibly TRBD1 or TRBD2 (5 bases each). CDR1 is SGHRS, CDR2 YFSETQ, per germline. V gave up 0 bases and J gave up 0 bases, with 6 bases separating them. The CDR3 spans 14 residues. CDR3 bases: TGCGCCAGCAGCTTGGCGGGACACCAAGAGACCCAGTACTTC. Translating it yields CASSLAGHQETQYF.

Only one count was recorded for this clone. The rearrangement uses TRBV6-5 and TRBJ2-7, with TRBD1 matching 10 bases. J was trimmed by 5 bases and V by 2 bases; bases with no gene match: 3. From germline, CDR1 is MNHEY and CDR2 SVGAGI. The CDR3 spans 14 residues. The DNA for the CDR3 is TGTGCCAGCAGTTACAGTGGACAGGGGGACGAGCAGTACTTC. It yields the protein CASSYSGQGDEQYF.

The chain recombines TRBV28 with TRBJ2-5, with D possibly being TRBD2 (6 bases). Looked up from germline, CDR1 is MDHEN and CDR2 is SYDVKM. V lost 5 bases and J 3 bases, leaving 13 bases between the germline ends. The CDR3 length is 14 residues. The CDR3 region is CASSPPGTEETQYF. CDR3 coding DNA: TGTGCCAGCAGTCCGCCCGGGACTGAAGAGACCCAGTACTTC.

This clone was counted a single time. The chain employs TRBV13 and TRBJ2-5, with 7 bases that match TRBD1. The J call may be in error: the DNA end matches TRBJ2-7 better. The germline V gene has CDR1 PRHDT and CDR2 FYEKMQ (reference sequence). This CDR3 contains 14 residues. The CDR3 is CASSLGGTAYEQYF. The CDR3 nucleotides are TGTGCCAGCAGCTTAGGAGGGACAGCCTACGAGCAGTACTTC.

About this clone: Germline and junction disagree at one end, which may indicate a read error. This chain uses TRBV5-1 with TRBJ1-1; D not resolved. The CDR3 covers 13 residues. Per germline, CDR1 SGHRS and CDR2 YFSETQ. DNA of the CDR3: TGCGCCAGCAGGGGAGGAGGGAACCCTGAAGCTTTCTTT. Translating it yields CASRGGGNPEAFF.

This clone was picked up one time. The rearrangement links TRBV19 to TRBJ2-3, with D tentatively TRBD2 (5 bases). Germline CDR1 LNHDA, CDR2 SQIVND (reference sequence). The length of the CDR3 is 15 residues. The V end was cut by 1 base, the J end by 0 bases, with 8 bases between. CDR3 sequence (DNA): TGTGCCAGTAGTATAGGTGGCGGGAGCACAGATACGCAGTATTTT. It codes for CASSIGGGSTDTQYF.

The chain has TRBV27 and TRBJ2-7, with TRBD2 matching 8 bases. J gave up 4 bases and V 0 bases, and 2 bases lay outside the gene matches. CDR3 length equals 14 residues. Germline CDR1 and CDR2: MNHEY and SMNVEV (reference sequence). CDR3 nucleotide sequence: TGTGCCAGCAGTTTATCAGCGGGAGCATACGAGCAGTACTTC. This sequence encodes CASSLSAGAYEQYF.

The chain has TRBV6-8 and TRBJ2-7; D gene ambiguous. The CDR3 is made up of 12 amino acids. The V gene's germline CDR1 is MNHGY and CDR2 SAAAGT. Trimming pared 4 bases from V and 1 base from J, leaving 5 bases between. In nucleotides, the CDR3 is TGTGCCAGCAGTTTCCGGTCCTACGAGCAGTACTTC. It translates to CASSFRSYEQYF.

CDR3 in amino acids: CASSDRRYQPQHF. The CDR3 DNA reads as TGTGCCAGTTCGGACAGGCGATATCAGCCCCAGCATTTT. V gene TRBV19 combines with J gene TRBJ1-5; TRBD1 agrees at 7 bases. The ends lost 8 bases at V and 5 bases at J; junction bases unmatched: 6. Per the germline V gene, CDR1 is LNHDA and CDR2 is SQIVND (reference sequence). The CDR3 length is 13 residues. The complete variable domain, with remaining parts taken from reference TRBV19 and TRBJ1-5, reads DGGITQSPKYLFRKEGQNVTLSCEQNLNHDAMYWYRQDPGQGLRLIYYSQIVNDFQKGDIAEGYSVSREKKESFPLTVTSAQKNPTAFYLCASSDRRYQPQHFGDGTRLSIL.

V and J are TRBV25-1 and TRBJ2-3; 7 bases fit TRBD2. Germline V CDR1 and CDR2: MGHDK, SYGVNS. V shed 8 bases, J shed 0 bases, and the junction held 8 bases outside the gene matches. The CDR3 has 15 amino acids. CDR3 amino acids: CASSGSGQSTDTQYF. CDR3 sequence (DNA): TGTGCCAGCTCGGGTAGCGGGCAAAGCACAGATACGCAGTATTTT.

Here the CDR3 DNA reads TGTGCCAGCAGTACGAGAAGCCACAATGAGCAGTTCTTC. Residues: CASSTRSHNEQFF. The chain links TRBV27 to TRBJ2-1, with D unclear. CDR1 and CDR2 (germline): MNHEY, SMNVEV (reference sequence). Trimming took off 5 bases at V and 5 bases at J, with 10 bases between the two ends. This CDR3 contains 13 residues.

J is TRBJ2-4 and V is TRBV6-6; possibly TRBD1 for D (5 bases). Trimming removed 8 bases at V and 1 base at J, with 18 bases between. The CDR3 is made up of 16 amino acids. Germline V lookup: CDR1 MNHNY, CDR2 SVGAGI (reference sequence). CDR3 sequence reads: CASSETAPTAKNIQYF. The CDR3 nucleotides are TGTGCCAGCTCAGAGACAGCCCCGACGGCCAAAAACATTCAGTACTTC.

This rearrangement joins TRBV7-9 to TRBJ2-2, with 12 positions matching TRBD2. The V gene's germline CDR1 is SEHNR and CDR2 FQNEAQ (reference sequence). V lost 2 bases to trimming and J lost 3 bases; unmatched junction nucleotides: 4. This CDR3 has 17 amino acids. CDR3 amino acids: CASSLPSGRADTGELFF. CDR3 bases: TGTGCCAGCAGCTTACCTAGCGGGAGGGCGGACACCGGGGAGCTGTTTTTT.

This chain links TRBV4-3 with TRBJ2-1, with D unresolved. The germline V gene encodes CDR1 LGHNA and CDR2 YSLEER. V was clipped by 0 bases and J by 2 bases, with 8 bases between them. There are 15 residues in the CDR3. CDR3 sequence reads: CASSQDSQPYNEQFF. CDR3 nucleotides: TGCGCCAGCAGCCAAGACTCCCAGCCCTACAATGAGCAGTTCTTC.

This chain connects TRBV18 to TRBJ1-3, with a weak D call TRBD1 (6 bases). CDR3 size: 16 residues. Germline V gene data show CDR1 as KGHSH and CDR2 as LQKENI. The V end lost 6 bases, the J end lost 0 bases, and 15 bases lay between the germline ends. The CDR3 protein is CASSSDSLISGNTIYF. CDR3 nucleotide sequence: TGTGCCAGCTCTTCGGACAGTCTAATCTCTGGAAACACCATATATTTT.

The chain carries TRBV28 and TRBJ1-2; D might be TRBD1 (5 bases). V was cut by 4 bases and J by 4 bases, with 13 bases left in between. This CDR3 has 14 residues. Germline values: CDR1 MDHEN, CDR2 SYDVKM. The CDR3 is CASSSVGRLYGYTF. Written as DNA, the CDR3 is TGTGCCAGCAGTTCGGTGGGGCGCCTCTATGGCTACACCTTC.

The V gene is TRBV10-1, the J gene TRBJ1-1; D possibly corresponds to TRBD1 (5 bases). The CDR3 is 14 amino acids. The V end lost 2 bases, the J end lost 3 bases, and 10 bases lay between the germline ends. Germline CDR1 WNHNN, CDR2 SYGVQD (reference sequence). CDR3 DNA: TGCGCCAGCAGTGAGAAGGGGACGGACACTGAAGCTTTCTTT. It specifies CASSEKGTDTEAFF.

The V gene is TRBV25-1, the J gene TRBJ2-7; D is tentatively TRBD1 or TRBD2 (5 bases each). This CDR3 has 14 amino acids. The germline CDR1 and CDR2 sequences are MGHDK and SYGVNS. Trimming took 6 bases from V and 1 from J, leaving 13 bases between them. CDR3 sequence (DNA): TGTGCCAGCAGGGATACTAGGGGTTCCTACGAGCAGTACTTC. This translates into CASRDTRGSYEQYF.

This sequence joins TRBV9 and TRBJ2-4, with 10 bases lining up with TRBD2. CDR3 length: 15 amino acids. Trimming at V came to 3 bases and at J to 8 bases, leaving 8 bases not matched to a gene. Germline lookup yields CDR1 SGDLS and CDR2 YYNGEE. CDR3 protein: CASSAAASGGDIQYF. The DNA of the CDR3 is TGTGCCAGCAGCGCCGCCGCTAGCGGGGGTGACATTCAGTACTTC.

The V gene is TRBV5-1, the J gene TRBJ2-1, with D uncertain. V lost 2 bases, J lost 5 bases, and 8 bases lay in between. The CDR3 covers 13 residues. Germline assignment: CDR1 SGHRS and CDR2 YFSETQ. The CDR3 sequence: CASSLPQDNEQFF. CDR3 DNA sequence: TGCGCCAGCAGCTTACCTCAGGACAATGAGCAGTTCTTC.